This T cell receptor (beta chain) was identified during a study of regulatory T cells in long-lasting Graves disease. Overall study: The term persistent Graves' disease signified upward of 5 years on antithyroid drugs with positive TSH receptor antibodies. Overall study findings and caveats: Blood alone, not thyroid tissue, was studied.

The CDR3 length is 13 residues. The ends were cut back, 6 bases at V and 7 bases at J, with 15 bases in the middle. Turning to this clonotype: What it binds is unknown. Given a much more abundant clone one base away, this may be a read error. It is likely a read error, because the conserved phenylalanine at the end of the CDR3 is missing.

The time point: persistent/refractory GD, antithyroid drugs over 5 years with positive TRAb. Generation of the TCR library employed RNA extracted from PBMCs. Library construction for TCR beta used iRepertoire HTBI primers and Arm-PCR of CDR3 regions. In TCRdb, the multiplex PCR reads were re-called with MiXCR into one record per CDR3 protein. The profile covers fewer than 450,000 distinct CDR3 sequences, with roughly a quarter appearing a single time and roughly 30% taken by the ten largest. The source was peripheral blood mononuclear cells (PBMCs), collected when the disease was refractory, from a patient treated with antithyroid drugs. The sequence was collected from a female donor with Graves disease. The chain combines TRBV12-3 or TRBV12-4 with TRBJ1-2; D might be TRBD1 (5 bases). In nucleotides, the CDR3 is TGTGCCAGCAGCCCGGGCAGGGCAGGTGGCTACACCTCC. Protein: CASSPGRAGGYTS.